The sequence of this T cell receptor (beta chain) was determined in a study of CD8+ T cells in alopecia areata. Study-level findings and limits: Whereas mice showed it more clearly, TCR sharing across patients was murkier, possibly because of HLA. The study found higher clonality in lesional than normal scalp, especially in alopecia totalis/universalis.

On this clone: What it binds is not known.

Specified treatment: oral pan-JAK inhibitor, 5-10 mg twice daily. It was cDNA, reverse transcribed from extracted RNA, that served as the sequencing template. Assay: immunoSEQ multiplex PCR; the TCRdb copy retains only in-frame clones and omits some. This sample has about 210,000 clones, with approximately 57% found just once. The trim removed 4 bases at V and 5 bases at J, leaving 10 bases unmatched. The CDR3 is 15 residues long. In germline, CDR1 is MNHEY, CDR2 SMNVEV (reference sequence). The sample consisted of CD4+ T cells sorted from blood, taken at week 4, from a patient treated with tofacitinib. This TCR was sampled from a human donor with alopecia areata. The chain uses TRBV27 and TRBJ2-7; 8 nucleotides line up with TRBD1. CDR3 in amino acids: CASSSHGTGGNEQYF. CDR3 sequence (DNA): TGTGCCAGCAGTTCACACGGGACAGGAGGCAACGAGCAGTACTTC.